This T cell receptor (beta chain) was obtained from a study of blood T cell repertoires in COVID-19. Background on the study: Samples representing acute and convalescent COVID-19 were sourced from the United States, Italy and Spain. T cells, B-cell-depleted T cells, or PBMCs supplied cDNA or gDNA.

Original methodology: For nucleated cells, counts were estimated from reference gene primer amplification. The method was immunoSEQ multiplex PCR; TCRdb's version includes in-frame clones alone and lacks a portion of them. D and trimming come from the DNA, and the V and J calls and clone size come from that table. The sample has fewer than 400,000 clones; approximately 81% are singletons. V was cut by 0 bases and J by 4 bases, with 9 bases left in between. CDR1 is SGHDN and CDR2 is FVKESK in the germline V gene. The CDR3 loop spans 14 amino acids. This clone was seen a single time. Sequencing was performed on peripheral blood. This chain connects TRBV14 to TRBJ1-2; possible D gene TRBD1, 6 bases. The sequence came from a woman aged 18-30 years with acute or convalescent COVID-19. The CDR3 DNA reads as TGTGCCAGCAGCCAAGATCGGACAGCCTATGGCTACACCTTC. Amino acids: CASSQDRTAYGYTF.